At least ten counts were recorded for the clone carrying this T cell receptor (beta chain). The target antigen is unknown. This sample was included in a study of CD8 T cells in ankylosing spondylitis. CDR1 is ENHRY, CDR2 SYGVKD, per germline. This CDR3 is 17 amino acids long. Trimming at V came to 3 bases and at J to 5 bases, leaving 7 bases not matched to a gene. Study findings and constraints: Clones linked with disease were CD8+ and fairly uncommon in the peripheral blood. Disease-associated clones were reportedly significantly overrepresented in matched ankylosing spondylitis synovial fluid.

In TCRdb, the 5' RACE reads were re-called with MiXCR into one record per CDR3 protein. The top ten clones hold approximately 2% of a sample with about 69,000 distinct CDR3 sequences, about 5.7% of them seen once. This TCR was recovered from a male donor with ankylosing spondylitis or in good health (not recorded which). Sequenced input: blood, either unsorted or a sorted T cell fraction (not recorded which). The V call is TRBV10-3, the J call TRBJ1-6; 10 nucleotides line up with TRBD1. The CDR3 DNA follows: TGTGCCATCAGTGACCACCCGGGACAGGGGAATAATTCACCCCTCCACTTT. This sequence encodes CAISDHPGQGNNSPLHF.